One T cell receptor (beta chain) is described in this entry. Its specificity is unknown. Sequencing used cDNA as its template, made by extracting RNA and reverse transcribing it. TCRdb's copy holds only in-frame clones and misses some; the assay was immunoSEQ multiplex PCR. The table shows 80,000 or so clones, with approximately 70% occurring only once. The V and J ends lost 4 bases and 2 bases, in that order; junction bases with no gene match: 5. Looked up from germline, CDR1 is MGHRA and CDR2 is YSYEKL. The CDR3 totals 15 residues. The sample originates from a study of CD8+ T cells in alopecia areata. About the study: The drug, oral tofacitinib, was given to treated patients at 5 to 10 mg twice daily. Tofacitinib ran 6 to 18 months, followed by 6 months off drug. General observations from the study: Scalp repertoires also include resident alphabeta T cells from normal skin. There was only one nonresponder, so it was unclear how baseline CD8+ expansion relates to response.

As to treatment: oral pan-JAK inhibitor, 5-10 mg twice daily. The sample in question was CD8+ T cells sorted from blood, obtained at week 24, from a patient treated with tofacitinib. The rearrangement uses TRBV4-1 and TRBJ2-7, with TRBD2 matching over 10 bases. This TCR was recovered from a human donor with alopecia areata. The CDR3 protein is CASSPSAGGTYEQYF. The CDR3 nucleotides read TGCGCCAGCAGCCCCTCAGCGGGGGGGACCTACGAGCAGTACTTC.